Below are 27 T cell receptor beta chains sequenced from a single sample in a study of beta chain features in type 1 diabetes. The entirety of the isolated RNA underwent reverse transcription, so expressed TCRB transcripts were sequenced. Assay: immunoSEQ multiplex PCR; the TCRdb copy retains only in-frame clones and omits some. The sample yields around 250,000 clones, around an eighth seen once. Input material: naive CD4+ T cells from blood. These TCRs come from a woman between 40 and 50 years old in good health.

This clone was recorded a few times. V and J are TRBV9 and TRBJ2-2; 11 nucleotides match TRBD2. CDR3 length: 16 residues. V dropped 4 bases and J dropped 4; count of bases not matched to a gene: 6. CDR1 and CDR2 from the germline V gene are SGDLS and YYNGEE. The CDR3 DNA follows: TGTGCCAGCAGCCGTGGTAGCGGGGGGGTCACCGGGGAGCTGTTTTTT. It codes for CASSRGSGGVTGELFF.

This clone has more than one count but fewer than ten. The CDR3 reads CASSSLAGGTDTQYF. CDR3 coding DNA: TGTGCCAGCAGCTCCTTGGCGGGGGGCACAGATACGCAGTATTTT. This chain links TRBV7-9 with TRBJ2-3; TRBD2 matches 7 bases. The CDR3 is 15 amino acids. CDR1 and CDR2 (germline): SEHNR, FQNEAQ (reference sequence). V was clipped by 4 bases and J by 1 base; unmatched bases: 5.

This clone came up a few times. V is TRBV5-1 and J is TRBJ2-3, with 8 nucleotides matching TRBD2. This CDR3 is 16 amino acids long. J gave up 1 base and V 1 base, and 5 bases lay outside the gene matches. The germline V gene encodes CDR1 SGHRS and CDR2 YFSETQ. The CDR3, as DNA: TGCGCCAGCAGCTTGAGCACTAGCGGACGCACAGATACGCAGTATTTT. Its protein is CASSLSTSGRTDTQYF. The whole variable domain, filled in from reference TRBV5-1 and TRBJ2-3, reads KAGVTQTPRYLIKTRGQQVTLSCSPISGHRSVSWYQQTPGQGLQFLFEYFSETQRNKGNFPGRFSGRQFSNSRSEMNVSTLELGDSALYLCASSLSTSGRTDTQYFGPGTRLTVL.

The rearrangement uses TRBV5-4 and TRBJ2-3; 13 bases fit TRBD2. This CDR3 region has 16 residues. The germline V gene encodes CDR1 SGHNT and CDR2 YYREEE (reference sequence). The ends lost 4 bases at V and 2 bases at J; junction bases unmatched: 4. The CDR3 protein is CASSPGLAGATDTQYF. Here the CDR3 DNA reads TGTGCCAGCAGCCCCGGACTAGCGGGGGCCACAGATACGCAGTATTTT.

At least ten counts were recorded for this clone. The CDR3 nucleotides are TGCAGCGTCTTACAGGGATATGTCTCTGAAGCTTTCTTT. Encoded protein: CSVLQGYVSEAFF. J is TRBJ1-1 and V is TRBV29-1, with D possibly matching TRBD1 (6 bases). In germline, CDR1 is SQVTM, CDR2 ANQGSEA. V dropped 6 bases and J dropped 6 bases, with 17 bases sitting between them. This CDR3 region has 13 residues.

The sample holds a few counts of this clone. The V call is TRBV18, the J call TRBJ1-1; D ambiguous. CDR1 and CDR2 (germline): KGHSH, LQKENI. This CDR3 has 16 amino acids. V lost 1 base to trimming and J lost 0 bases, with 12 bases between them. This CDR3 is CASSPRRREVNTEAFF. DNA for the CDR3: TGTGCCAGCTCACCACGGAGGAGGGAGGTGAACACTGAAGCTTTCTTT.

The J gene is TRBJ1-2, the V gene TRBV5-4; 7 nucleotides line up with TRBD1. This CDR3 has 14 residues. The V gene end was trimmed by 5 bases and the J gene end by 4 bases; junction bases not matched to a gene: 8. The V gene's germline CDR1 is SGHNT and CDR2 YYREEE (reference sequence). CDR3 nucleotide sequence: TGTGCCAGCAGTCGGGACAGAGCAATCTATGGCTACACCTTC. Protein product: CASSRDRAIYGYTF.

This chain uses TRBV9 with TRBJ1-2; tentative D call: TRBD1 (5 bases). The CDR3 extends over 17 amino acids. V dropped 2 bases and J dropped 0 bases, with 17 bases sitting between them. Germline CDR1 is SGDLS and CDR2 is YYNGEE. The CDR3 DNA reads TGTGCCAGCAGCGTCGGGAGGGGAGGGCCCCCTAACTATGGCTACACCTTC. Protein product: CASSVGRGGPPNYGYTF.

In this sample, this clone turned up a few times. The rearrangement joins TRBV27 to TRBJ2-3; D possibly corresponds to TRBD2 (6 bases). The V and J ends lost 6 bases and 2 bases respectively, with 15 bases between them. This CDR3 is 15 amino acids long. The germline gives CDR1 MNHEY, CDR2 SMNVEV (reference sequence). DNA for the CDR3: TGTGCCAGCAGAATCGAGTGGGGGGTCACAGATACGCAGTATTTT. This translates into CASRIEWGVTDTQYF.

This rearrangement joins TRBV6-1 to TRBJ2-2; 8 bases agree with TRBD1. The CDR3 is 16 residues long. CDR1 is MNHNS, CDR2 SASEGT, per germline. Losses at the gene ends were 4 bases for V and 0 bases for J; bases not matched to a gene: 4. Here the CDR3 reads CASSGGQGANTGELFF. For the CDR3, the DNA is TGTGCCAGCAGTGGAGGACAGGGCGCGAACACCGGGGAGCTGTTTTTT.

This clone was seen more than once but under ten times. This chain links TRBV21-1 with TRBJ1-1. TRBV21-1 is noted as a pseudogene. CDR3 length: 16 amino acids. The CDR3 region has the DNA TGTGCCAGCAAGCAAAGACGCACGGAGCCTAACACTGAAGCTTTCTTT. This codes for CASKQRRTEPNTEAFF.

The rearrangement links TRBV9 to TRBJ1-4; a possible D gene is TRBD1 (5 bases). The V gene lost 0 bases and the J gene lost 13 bases, with 16 bases spanning the gap. CDR3 length: 14 amino acids. Germline values: CDR1 SGDLS, CDR2 YYNGEE. CDR3 sequence reads: CASSVGPDSDGLFF. In DNA form, the CDR3 reads TGTGCCAGCAGCGTAGGTCCAGACAGTGATGGACTGTTTTTT.

This chain joins TRBV5-1 and TRBJ2-3, with a possible D match to TRBD2 (5 bases). The CDR3 runs 16 residues. Trimming cost V 4 bases and J 1 base, with 16 bases left between them. CDR1 is SGHRS, CDR2 YFSETQ, per germline. CDR3 sequence: CASSPRFGDGTDTQYF. CDR3 in DNA: TGCGCCAGCAGCCCACGGTTCGGGGATGGCACAGATACGCAGTATTTT.

This chain connects TRBV5-1 to TRBJ2-7; 7 bases match TRBD1. Germline-derived CDR1 and CDR2 are SGHRS and YFSETQ. After removal of 4 bases from V and 2 bases from J, the junction contained 6 bases not matched to a gene. CDR3 length: 14 amino acids. CDR3 sequence reads: CASSPDRTPYEQYF. Here the CDR3 DNA reads TGCGCCAGCAGCCCGGACAGGACACCCTACGAGCAGTACTTC.

The genes are TRBV9 and TRBJ2-3; TRBD2 matches 9 bases. J gave up 7 bases and V 2 bases, and 8 bases lay outside the gene matches. The germline CDR1 and CDR2 sequences are SGDLS and YYNGEE. The CDR3 covers 15 residues. Here the CDR3 DNA reads TGTGCCAGCAGCGTCGAGGGACTAGCAGGGCATACGCAGTATTTT. Protein: CASSVEGLAGHTQYF.

This chain links TRBV2 with TRBJ1-5, with unresolved D. Germline-derived CDR1 and CDR2 are SNHLY and FYNNEI. V lost 6 bases and J lost 4, with 13 bases in between. CDR3 length: 14 amino acids. The CDR3 coding sequence is TGTGCCAGCAGCGAGCAACAGCTGAATCAGCCCCAGCATTTT. Translated, it gives CASSEQQLNQPQHF.

V is TRBV4-2 and J is TRBJ2-2; 8 bases are shared with TRBD2. V lost 5 bases, J lost 8 bases, and 10 bases stayed unmatched. The germline gives CDR1 LGHNA, CDR2 YNFKEQ. The CDR3 sequence is 15 residues long. CDR3 residues: CASSKSGGSTGELFF. CDR3 nucleotide sequence: TGTGCCAGCAGCAAGAGCGGGGGATCAACGGGGGAGCTGTTTTTT.

In the case of this clone: At one boundary the junction diverges from the germline segment, which might be a read error. The CDR3 DNA follows: TGTGCTAGCAGCTTTCGTCTAGCGGGGGAAGAGACCCAGTACTTC. This translates into CASSFRLAGEETQYF. The chain uses TRBV7-7 and TRBJ2-5; 10 bases fit TRBD2. The length of the CDR3 is 15 residues. Germline V gene sequence: CDR1 SSHAT, CDR2 FNYEAQ (reference sequence). Full variable domain (missing parts from reference TRBV7-7 and TRBJ2-5): GAGVSQSPRYKVTKRGQDVTLRCDPISSHATLYWYQQALGQGPEFLTYFNYEAQPDKSGLPSDRFSAERPEGSISTLTIQRTEQRDSAMYRCASSFRLAGEETQYFGPGTRLLVL.

This clone was found many times. The chain carries TRBV4-3 and TRBJ1-2; TRBD1 agrees at 7 bases. The germline V gene encodes CDR1 LGHNA and CDR2 YSLEER. The CDR3 is 13 amino acids. J was trimmed by 2 bases and V by 4 bases; bases with no gene match: 1. CDR3 loop: CASSRDRNYGYTF. CDR3 sequence (DNA): TGCGCCAGCAGCCGGGACAGAAACTATGGCTACACCTTC.

This clone was counted ten times or more. The chain couples TRBV29-1 to TRBJ1-4, with D perhaps TRBD1 (6 bases). Germline V CDR1 and CDR2: SQVTM, ANQGSEA. This CDR3 has 11 residues. The CDR3 sequence: CSGTLGEKLFF. The CDR3, as DNA: TGCAGTGGGACATTGGGGGAAAAACTGTTTTTT.

The chain is built from TRBV7-2 and TRBJ2-7; D is possibly TRBD1 (6 bases). Germline CDR1 and CDR2: SGHTA and FQGNSA. V was shortened by 3 bases and J by 6 bases, with 18 bases between the two germline ends. There are 15 residues in the CDR3. The CDR3, as DNA: TGTGCCAGCAGCTTCAAGGTTGGGGGCGGGTTCGAGCAGTACTTC. Residues: CASSFKVGGGFEQYF.

The chain couples TRBV6-5 to TRBJ2-1, with 8 positions matching TRBD1. Germline CDR1 reads MNHEY; CDR2 reads SVGAGI. The CDR3 contains 15 residues. The V and J ends lost 0 bases and 8 bases, in that order; junction bases with no gene match: 6. The chain's CDR3 is CASSYSPGGSDEQFF. CDR3 nucleotide sequence: TGTGCCAGCAGTTACTCTCCAGGGGGCTCCGATGAGCAGTTCTTC.

This chain joins TRBV27 and TRBJ2-5, with TRBD2 as a possible D gene (5 bases). This CDR3 region has 14 residues. Germline V gives CDR1 MNHEY, CDR2 SMNVEV (reference sequence). The germline V and J ends were trimmed by 2 bases and 4 bases, with 11 bases remaining between them. This CDR3 reads CASSLALARETQYF. The CDR3 DNA reads TGTGCCAGCAGTTTAGCGCTAGCTCGAGAGACCCAGTACTTC.

This clone showed up just a few times. The V gene is TRBV5-1, the J gene TRBJ2-7; 9 positions agree with TRBD1. V shed 0 bases, J shed 3 bases, and the junction held 13 bases outside the gene matches. CDR1 and CDR2 from the germline V gene are SGHRS and YFSETQ. The CDR3 runs 18 residues. The CDR3 region has the DNA TGCGCCAGCAGCTTGGATAGCGTTCCGGGACAGGGTGACTACGAGCAGTACTTC. It specifies CASSLDSVPGQGDYEQYF.

As regards this clone: At one end, the junction sequence differs from germline, possibly due to a read error. The chain is built from TRBV7-9 and TRBJ1-2, with 9 bases identical to TRBD1. Per the germline V gene, CDR1 is SEHNR and CDR2 is FQNEAQ (reference sequence). The CDR3 consists of 15 residues. Here the CDR3 reads CASSSDRGSNDGYTF. The CDR3 DNA sequence: TGTGCCAGCAGCTCCGACAGGGGGAGTAACGATGGCTACACCTTC.

The gene calls are TRBV2 and TRBJ1-2; a possible D gene is TRBD1 (5 bases). This CDR3 has 16 residues. Germline assignment: CDR1 SNHLY and CDR2 FYNNEI. The V end lost 5 bases, the J end lost 5 bases, and 21 bases lay between the germline ends. The CDR3 loop reads CASSSVGAGPTYGYTF. The CDR3 nucleotides read TGTGCCAGCAGTTCGGTGGGCGCAGGGCCCACTTATGGCTACACCTTC.

The sample holds a few counts of this clone. The same CDR3 can be traced to other DNA sequences in this sample. The chain links TRBV18 to TRBJ2-5; D gene uncertain. The end of the DNA aligns better with TRBJ2-7, so the J call may be wrong. Germline V gene sequence: CDR1 KGHSH, CDR2 LQKENI. The CDR3 length is 12 residues. This chain's CDR3 is CASSPRTYEQYF. The CDR3, as DNA: TGTGCCAGCTCACCACGAACCTACGAGCAGTACTTC.